This T cell receptor beta chain was sequenced during a study of T cells after yellow fever vaccination. General study points: Weaker overall, the secondary response nonetheless peaked faster (day 5 versus 15). One caveat is that FACS-sorted repertoires could contain abundant clonotypes contaminating from the bulk population. At 95% to 98% for CD4 and about 88% for CD8, most primary-vaccination clones showed up again after the booster. A minor fraction of clonotypes spanned both CD4 and CD8 compartments.

TCRdb itself ran the 5' RACE reads through MiXCR, one entry per CDR3 protein. The sample has about 240,000 distinct CDR3 sequences; about 7% are singletons. Concerning this clonotype itself: The antigen is not known.

The TCR sequence derives from a man in his thirties or forties who received the YFV17D yellow fever vaccine. The source was CD4+ T cells sorted from PBMCs, collected 15 days after the yellow fever booster vaccination.

The CDR3 DNA is TGTGCCAGCAGCTCGACAGGGGGGGCACCGAACACCGGGGAGCTGTTTTTT. Amino acids: CASSSTGGAPNTGELFF. This chain joins TRBV7-8 and TRBJ2-2; 9 bases agree with TRBD1. Germline V CDR1 and CDR2: SGHVS, FQNEAQ. V shed 4 bases, J shed 0 bases, and the junction held 6 bases outside the gene matches. The CDR3 runs 17 residues.